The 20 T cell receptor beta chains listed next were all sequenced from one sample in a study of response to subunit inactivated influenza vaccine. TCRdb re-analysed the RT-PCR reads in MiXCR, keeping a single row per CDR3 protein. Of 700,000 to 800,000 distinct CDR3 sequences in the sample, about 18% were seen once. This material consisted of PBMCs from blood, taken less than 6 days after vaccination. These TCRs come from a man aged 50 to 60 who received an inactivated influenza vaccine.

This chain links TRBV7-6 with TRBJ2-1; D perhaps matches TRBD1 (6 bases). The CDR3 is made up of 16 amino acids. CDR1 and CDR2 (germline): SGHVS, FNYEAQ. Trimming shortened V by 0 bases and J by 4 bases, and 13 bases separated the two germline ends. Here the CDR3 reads CASSLATGSSYNEQFF. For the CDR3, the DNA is TGTGCCAGCAGCTTAGCCACAGGGTCTTCATACAATGAGCAGTTCTTC.

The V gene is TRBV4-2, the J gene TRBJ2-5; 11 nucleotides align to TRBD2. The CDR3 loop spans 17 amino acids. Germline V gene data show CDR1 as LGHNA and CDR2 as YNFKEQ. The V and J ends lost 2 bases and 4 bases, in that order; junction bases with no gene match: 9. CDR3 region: CASSQHRGLAVSETQYF. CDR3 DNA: TGTGCCAGCAGCCAACATAGGGGACTAGCGGTATCAGAGACCCAGTACTTC.

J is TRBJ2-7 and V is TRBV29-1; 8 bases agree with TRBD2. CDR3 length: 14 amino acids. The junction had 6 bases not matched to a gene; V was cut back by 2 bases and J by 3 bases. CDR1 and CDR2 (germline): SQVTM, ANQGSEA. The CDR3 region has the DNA TGCAGCGTTGAAAGCGGGACTAGGAACTACGAGCAGTACTTC. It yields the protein CSVESGTRNYEQYF.

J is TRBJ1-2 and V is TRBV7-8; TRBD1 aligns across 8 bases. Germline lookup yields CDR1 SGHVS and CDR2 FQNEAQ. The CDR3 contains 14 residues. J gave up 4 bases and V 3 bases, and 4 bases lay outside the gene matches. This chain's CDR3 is CASSFRGPGYGYTF. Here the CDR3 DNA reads TGTGCCAGCAGCTTCAGGGGGCCGGGCTATGGCTACACCTTC. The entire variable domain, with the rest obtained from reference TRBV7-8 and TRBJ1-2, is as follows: GAGVSQSPRYKVAKRGQDVALRCDPISGHVSLFWYQQALGQGPEFLTYFQNEAQLDKSGLPSDRFFAERPEGSVSTLKIQRTQQEDSAVYLCASSFRGPGYGYTFGSGTRLTVV.

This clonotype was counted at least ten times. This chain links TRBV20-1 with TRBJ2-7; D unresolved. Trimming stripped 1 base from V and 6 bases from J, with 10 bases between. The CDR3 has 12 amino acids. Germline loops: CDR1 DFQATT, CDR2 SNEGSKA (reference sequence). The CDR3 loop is CSARVRAAEQYF. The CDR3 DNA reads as TGCAGTGCTAGAGTAAGGGCGGCCGAGCAGTACTTC.

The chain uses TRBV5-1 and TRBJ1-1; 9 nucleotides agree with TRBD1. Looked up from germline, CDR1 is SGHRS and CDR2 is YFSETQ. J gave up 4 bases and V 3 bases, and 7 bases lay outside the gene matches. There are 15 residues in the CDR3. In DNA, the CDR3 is TGCGCCAGCAGCTCTACAGGGGGCGCGAGCACTGAAGCTTTCTTT. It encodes CASSSTGGASTEAFF.

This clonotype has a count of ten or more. CDR3 sequence: CASSRDRGTYEQYF. As DNA, the CDR3 is TGTGCCAGCAGTAGGGACAGGGGTACCTACGAGCAGTACTTC. The chain joins TRBV7-2 to TRBJ2-7, with 10 positions matching TRBD1. CDR1 and CDR2 from the germline V gene are SGHTA and FQGNSA. With V trimmed by 6 bases and J by 2 bases, 4 bases remained unmatched. This CDR3 spans 14 amino acids.

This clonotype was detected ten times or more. The CDR3 DNA follows: TGTGCCAGCAGCGCAAGCGGGAGGGCCAGTGGTGAGCAGTTCTTC. It specifies CASSASGRASGEQFF. The chain recombines TRBV7-2 with TRBJ2-1, with 10 nucleotides matching TRBD2. In germline, CDR1 is SGHTA, CDR2 FQGNSA. The CDR3 runs to 15 residues. Losses at the gene ends were 5 bases for V and 9 bases for J; bases not matched to a gene: 10.

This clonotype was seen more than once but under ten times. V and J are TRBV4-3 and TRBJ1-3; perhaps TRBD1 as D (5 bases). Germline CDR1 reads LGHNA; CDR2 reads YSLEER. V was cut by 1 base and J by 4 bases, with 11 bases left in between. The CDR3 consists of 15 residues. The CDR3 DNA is TGCGCCAGCAGCCAAGGCGCAGGGCCCGGAAACACCATATATTTT. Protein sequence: CASSQGAGPGNTIYF.

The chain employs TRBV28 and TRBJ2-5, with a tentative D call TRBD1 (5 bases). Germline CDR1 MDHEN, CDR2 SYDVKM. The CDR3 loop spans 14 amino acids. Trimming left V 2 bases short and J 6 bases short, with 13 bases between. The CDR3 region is CASSLIAGIQTQYF. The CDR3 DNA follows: TGTGCCAGCAGTTTAATCGCAGGGATCCAGACCCAGTACTTC.

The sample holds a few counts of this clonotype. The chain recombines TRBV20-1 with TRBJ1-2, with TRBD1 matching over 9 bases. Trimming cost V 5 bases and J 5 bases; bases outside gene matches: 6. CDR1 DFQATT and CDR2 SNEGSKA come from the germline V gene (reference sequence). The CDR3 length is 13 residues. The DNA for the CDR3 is TGCAGTGCTGGGGGACAGGGAATTTATGGCTACACCTTC. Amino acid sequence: CSAGGQGIYGYTF.

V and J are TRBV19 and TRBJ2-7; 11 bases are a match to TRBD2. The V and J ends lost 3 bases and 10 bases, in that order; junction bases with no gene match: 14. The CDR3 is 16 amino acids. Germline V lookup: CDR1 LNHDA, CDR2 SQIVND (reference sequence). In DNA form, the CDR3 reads TGTGCCAGTAGTATTCCCGGGACTAGCGGACTATCGGAACAGTACTTC. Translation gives CASSIPGTSGLSEQYF.

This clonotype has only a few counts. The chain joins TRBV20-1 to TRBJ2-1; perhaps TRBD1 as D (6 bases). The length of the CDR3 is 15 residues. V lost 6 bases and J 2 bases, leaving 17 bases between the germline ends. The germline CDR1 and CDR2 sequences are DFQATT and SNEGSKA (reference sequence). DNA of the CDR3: TGCAGTGCCGATCAACAGGGACGCGCCTACAATGAGCAGTTCTTC. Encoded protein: CSADQQGRAYNEQFF.

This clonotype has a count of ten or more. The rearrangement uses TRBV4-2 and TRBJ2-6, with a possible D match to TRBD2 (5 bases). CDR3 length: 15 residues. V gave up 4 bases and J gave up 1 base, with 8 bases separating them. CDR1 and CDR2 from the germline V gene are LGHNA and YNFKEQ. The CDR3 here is CASSPRLSGANVLTF. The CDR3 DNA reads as TGTGCCAGCAGCCCCCGACTATCTGGGGCCAACGTCCTGACTTTC.

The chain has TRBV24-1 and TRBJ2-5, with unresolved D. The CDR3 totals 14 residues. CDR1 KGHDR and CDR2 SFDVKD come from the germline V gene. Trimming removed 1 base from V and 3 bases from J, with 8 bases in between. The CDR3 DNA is TGTGCCACCAGTGATTTTCCCGGAGAAGAGACCCAGTACTTC. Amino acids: CATSDFPGEETQYF.

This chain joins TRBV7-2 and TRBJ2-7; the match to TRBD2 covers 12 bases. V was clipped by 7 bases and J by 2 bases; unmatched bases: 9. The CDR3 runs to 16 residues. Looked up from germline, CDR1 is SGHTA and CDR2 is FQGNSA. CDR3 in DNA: TGTGCCAGCATCCGACAACTAGCGGGGGGCGCCTACGAGCAGTACTTC. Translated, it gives CASIRQLAGGAYEQYF.

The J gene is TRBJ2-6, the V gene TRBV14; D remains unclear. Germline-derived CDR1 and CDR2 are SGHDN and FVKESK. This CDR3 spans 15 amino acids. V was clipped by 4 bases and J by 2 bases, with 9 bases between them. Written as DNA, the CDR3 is TGTGCCAGCAGCCCGACGGTAACTGGGGCCAACGTCCTGACTTTC. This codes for CASSPTVTGANVLTF.

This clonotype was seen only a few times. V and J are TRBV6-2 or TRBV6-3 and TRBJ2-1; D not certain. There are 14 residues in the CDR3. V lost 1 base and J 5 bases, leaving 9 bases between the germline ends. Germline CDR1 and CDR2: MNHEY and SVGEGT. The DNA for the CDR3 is TGTGCCAGCAGTTACTTTGCAAGAAACAATGAGCAGTTCTTC. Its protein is CASSYFARNNEQFF.

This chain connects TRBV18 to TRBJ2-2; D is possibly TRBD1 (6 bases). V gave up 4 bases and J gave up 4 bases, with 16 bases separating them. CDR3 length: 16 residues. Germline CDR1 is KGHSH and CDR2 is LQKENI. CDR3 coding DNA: TGTGCCAGCTCACTTGTGAGACAGGTGCCCACCGGGGAGCTGTTTTTT. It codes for CASSLVRQVPTGELFF.

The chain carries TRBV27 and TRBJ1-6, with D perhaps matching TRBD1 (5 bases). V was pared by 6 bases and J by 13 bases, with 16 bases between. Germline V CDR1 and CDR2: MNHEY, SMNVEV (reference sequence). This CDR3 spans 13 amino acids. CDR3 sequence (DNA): TGTGCCAGCAGGCGGGACCTCCGTGCCCCCCTCCACTTT. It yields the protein CASRRDLRAPLHF.